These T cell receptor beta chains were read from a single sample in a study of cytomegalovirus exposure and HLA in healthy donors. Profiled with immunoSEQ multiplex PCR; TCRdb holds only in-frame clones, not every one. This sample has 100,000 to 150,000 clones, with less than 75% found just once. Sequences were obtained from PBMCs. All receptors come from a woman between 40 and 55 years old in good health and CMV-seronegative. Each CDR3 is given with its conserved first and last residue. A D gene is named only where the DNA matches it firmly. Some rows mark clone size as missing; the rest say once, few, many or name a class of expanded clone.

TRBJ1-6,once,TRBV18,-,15,TGTGCCAGCTCACCAATAGAGGGCTATAATTCACCCCTCCACTTT,CASSPIEGYNSPLHF
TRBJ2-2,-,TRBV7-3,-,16,TGTGCCAGCAGCTTTCAGGGGTATCCCAACACCGGGGAGCTGTTTTTT,CASSFQGYPNTGELFF
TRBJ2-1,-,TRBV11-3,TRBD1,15,TGTGCCAGCAGCACTGGGGGGGACAGGGCGAATGAGCAGTTCTTC,CASSTGGDRANEQFF
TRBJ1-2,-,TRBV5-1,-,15,TGCGCCAGCAGCCCTGGACTCTCGAGGGCCTATGGCTACACCTTC,CASSPGLSRAYGYTF
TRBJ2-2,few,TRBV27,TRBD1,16,TGTGCCAGCAGTTTATCCGCAGGGGGTGACACCGGGGAGCTGTTTTTT,CASSLSAGGDTGELFF
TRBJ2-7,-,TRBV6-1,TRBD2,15,TGTGCCAGCACTGGCGGACTAGCGGGAAGCTACGAGCAGTACTTC,CASTGGLAGSYEQYF
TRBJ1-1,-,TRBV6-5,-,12,TGTGCCAGCAGTTATCTGACTGGGGAAGCTTTCTTT,CASSYLTGEAFF
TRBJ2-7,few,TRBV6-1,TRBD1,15,TGTGCCAGCAGCCCCTTCTGGACAGGGCTCTACGAGCAGTACTTC,CASSPFWTGLYEQYF
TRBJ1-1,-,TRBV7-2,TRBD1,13,TGTGCCAGCACCCCGACAGGGGGCGACGGAGCTTTCTTT,CASTPTGGDGAFF
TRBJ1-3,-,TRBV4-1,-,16,TGCGCCAGCAGCCAAACAGGGTTAAGCTCTGGAAACACCATATATTTT,CASSQTGLSSGNTIYF
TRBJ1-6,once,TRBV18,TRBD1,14,TGTGCCAGCTCACCGGACAGGAATAATTCACCCCTCCACTTT,CASSPDRNNSPLHF
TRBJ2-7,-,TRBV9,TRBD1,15,TGTGCCAGCAGCGAGCGCCCGGGACAGGGAGTCGAGCAGTACTTC,CASSERPGQGVEQYF
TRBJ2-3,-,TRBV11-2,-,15,TGTGCCAGCAGCTTAGATGGGGGGAGCACAGATACGCAGTATTTT,CASSLDGGSTDTQYF
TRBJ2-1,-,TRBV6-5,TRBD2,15,TGTGCCAGCAGTCCGTCGGGACTAGGAAACAATGAGCAGTTCTTC,CASSPSGLGNNEQFF